The sequence of this T cell receptor beta chain was determined in a study of beta chain features in type 1 diabetes. Study-level background: Analysis included 107,917,701 sorted cells drawn from all samples. Study-wide points: Type 1 diabetes patients showed a moderate but significant shortening of TCRB CDR3s in all four CD4+ subsets.

Expressed TCRB transcripts were sequenced because the entire RNA isolate underwent reverse transcription. Libraries were prepared by immunoSEQ multiplex PCR; TCRdb keeps only in-frame clonotypes and omits some of them. This sample has 150,000 to 200,000 clones, with 6.5% to 10% found just once. Details on this clone: What it binds is unknown.

Staining for CD45RO/CCR7/CD25/CD127/CD95/CD27 allowed sorting of CD4+ naive, central memory, regulatory and stem cell-like memory cells. Purity of each sorted population was above 95%. Looked up from germline, CDR1 is SGHAT and CDR2 is FQNNGV. V shed 3 bases, J shed 9 bases, and the junction held 11 bases outside the gene matches. CDR3 length: 15 residues. Specimen: central memory CD4+ T cells from blood. The V and J genes are TRBV11-2 and TRBJ1-5, with 7 bases aligning to TRBD1. The receptor comes from a woman aged 18-30 years with type 1 diabetes. The DNA of the CDR3 is TGTGCCAGCAGCTTGACGGGACAGCCCTTGTTGCCCCAGCATTTT. Residues: CASSLTGQPLLPQHF.